The rows below give T cell receptor beta chains drawn from one sample of a study of radiation and T cells in renal cell carcinoma. Measured with immunoSEQ multiplex PCR; TCRdb has only the in-frame clones, and not every one. The table shows approximately 90,000 clones, with 85% occurring only once. The sequenced sample was blood, obtained from a patient whose treatment included radiotherapy and nephrectomy. The receptor set was obtained from a man between 50 and 59 years old with renal cell carcinoma. Both conserved end residues are part of each CDR3. D genes are given only for firm matches. Some rows have no size entry. The others give once, few or many, or a class for an expanded clone.

V gene	clone size	J gene	D gene	CDR3 protein	CDR3 DNA
TRBV4-3	.	TRBJ1-1	.	CASSQDNRNTEAFF	TGCGCCAGCAGCCAAGATAACAGAAACACTGAAGCTTTCTTT
TRBV7-2	.	TRBJ1-6	.	CASSLVSSYNSPLHF	TGTGCCAGCAGCTTAGTCAGCTCCTATAATTCACCCCTCCACTTT
TRBV4-1	.	TRBJ2-1	.	CASSQGSRPRVEEQFF	TGCGCCAGCAGCCAAGGGAGCCGCCCCCGAGTCGAAGAGCAGTTCTTC
TRBV6-5	few	TRBJ2-7	TRBD1	CASSYYGTGNYEQYF	TGTGCCAGCAGTTACTACGGGACAGGGAACTACGAGCAGTACTTC
TRBV4-2	.	TRBJ2-1	TRBD2	CASSLPGTSVGEQFF	TGTGCCAGCAGCCTTCCCGGGACTAGCGTGGGTGAGCAGTTCTTC
TRBV6-5	.	TRBJ1-2	.	CASSYLRGGSYGYTF	TGTGCCAGCAGTTATCTCAGGGGAGGAAGCTATGGCTACACCTTC
TRBV11-2	.	TRBJ2-7	TRBD1	CASSLDRGSHEQYF	TGTGCCAGCAGCTTGGACAGGGGTTCCCACGAGCAGTACTTC
TRBV19	.	TRBJ2-1	.	CASGGRGPYNEQFF	TGTGCCAGTGGCGGCCGGGGACCCTACAATGAGCAGTTCTTC
TRBV30	once	TRBJ1-2	.	CAWSMRSPLWGYTF	TGTGCCTGGTCCATGCGATCCCCATTGTGGGGCTACACCTTC
TRBV28	.	TRBJ2-5	.	CASSLDISPGGETQYF	TGTGCCAGCAGTTTAGATATTTCGCCCGGTGGCGAGACCCAGTACTTC
TRBV4-1	.	TRBJ1-3	.	CASSLQKGHSGNTIYF	TGCGCCAGCAGCCTCCAGAAAGGACACTCTGGAAACACCATATATTTT
TRBV7-9	.	TRBJ1-1	.	CASSYTGPVDTEAFF	TGTGCCAGCAGTTATACCGGACCGGTGGACACTGAAGCTTTCTTT
TRBV6-6	.	TRBJ2-7	.	CASSTQSRGEQYF	TGTGCCAGCAGTACTCAGTCTAGGGGCGAGCAGTACTTC
TRBV11-2	.	TRBJ2-2	.	CASRGASNTGELFF	TGTGCCAGCCGCGGGGCGTCGAACACCGGGGAGCTGTTTTTT
TRBV29-1	.	TRBJ2-7	TRBD1	CSVGLGAGGHEQYF	TGCAGCGTTGGGTTAGGGGCAGGGGGCCACGAGCAGTACTTC
TRBV5-4	.	TRBJ2-1	.	CASSLVVPNEQFF	TGTGCCAGCAGCTTGGTAGTCCCCAATGAGCAGTTCTTC
TRBV27	.	TRBJ2-1	TRBD2	CASSTSASSYNEQFF	TGTGCCAGCAGTACTAGCGCAAGCTCCTACAATGAGCAGTTCTTC
TRBV4-1	.	TRBJ2-1	.	CASSLRGAYNEQFF	TGCGCCAGCAGCTTGAGGGGGGCCTACAATGAGCAGTTCTTC
TRBV6-6	.	TRBJ2-1	.	CASNRQKYSYNEQFF	TGTGCCAGCAACAGACAGAAATATTCCTACAATGAGCAGTTCTTC
TRBV2	.	TRBJ2-1	.	CASSELESYNEQFF	TGTGCCAGCAGTGAACTAGAAAGTTACAATGAGCAGTTCTTC
TRBV7-9	.	TRBJ2-2	TRBD2	CASSQSGLASSGELFF	TGTGCCAGCAGCCAATCGGGACTAGCGTCCTCCGGGGAGCTGTTTTTT
TRBV19	.	TRBJ1-1	.	CASSIRGRDTEAFF	TGTGCCAGTAGTATTCGGGGAAGGGACACTGAAGCTTTCTTT
TRBV30	.	TRBJ1-1	.	CAWGRGYTEAFF	TGTGCCTGGGGCCGAGGGTACACTGAAGCTTTCTTT
TRBV14	.	TRBJ1-4	.	CASSQDWSYREGEKLFF	TGTGCCAGCAGCCAAGACTGGAGCTACAGGGAGGGTGAAAAACTGTTTTTT
TRBV30	.	TRBJ2-1	.	CAWSTRRSYNEQFF	TGTGCCTGGAGTACTCGACGCTCCTACAATGAGCAGTTCTTC
TRBV11-3	.	TRBJ2-3	.	CASSSPSTDTQYF	TGTGCCAGCAGCTCGCCCAGCACAGATACGCAGTATTTT
TRBV7-6	.	TRBJ2-3	.	CASSARIGESPSTDTQYF	TGTGCCAGCAGCGCCCGCATCGGGGAGTCACCTAGCACAGATACGCAGTATTTT
TRBV7-9	.	TRBJ1-2	.	CASSLGAPTGSYGYTF	TGTGCCAGCAGCTTAGGGGCCCCGACAGGATCCTATGGCTACACCTTC
TRBV19	.	TRBJ1-1	TRBD1	CASSVTGVTEAFF	TGTGCCAGTAGTGTAACAGGGGTCACTGAAGCTTTCTTT
TRBV2	.	TRBJ2-2	.	CASSGLRRELFF	TGTGCCAGCAGCGGACTCAGGCGGGAGCTGTTTTTT
TRBV30	.	TRBJ1-5	.	CAWSVQEGQPQHF	TGTGCCTGGAGTGTACAGGAGGGTCAGCCCCAGCATTTT
TRBV15	.	TRBJ1-5	.	CATSREGSSDQPQHF	TGTGCCACCAGCAGAGAAGGGTCGTCGGATCAGCCCCAGCATTTT
TRBV7-9	.	TRBJ2-7	.	CASSVWTDSSYEQYF	TGTGCCAGCAGCGTTTGGACGGACAGCTCCTACGAGCAGTACTTC
TRBV9	.	TRBJ2-3	TRBD1	CASSVATGGGTDTQYF	TGTGCCAGCAGCGTAGCCACAGGGGGAGGCACAGATACGCAGTATTTT
TRBV7-9	.	TRBJ1-5	.	CASSFSGGTDQPQHF	TGTGCCAGCAGCTTCAGTGGTGGGACGGATCAGCCCCAGCATTTT
TRBV7-8	.	TRBJ2-5	TRBD1	CASSLVTDRAQETQYF	TGTGCCAGCAGCTTAGTAACGGACAGGGCGCAAGAGACCCAGTACTTC
TRBV5-1	few	TRBJ2-2	TRBD1	CASRRTGQVDTGELFF	TGCGCCAGCAGGCGGACAGGGCAAGTGGACACCGGGGAGCTGTTTTTT
TRBV7-9	.	TRBJ2-3	TRBD2	CASSSLELAGGNTQYF	TGTGCCAGCAGCTCCCTCGAACTAGCGGGGGGGAATACGCAGTATTTT
TRBV13	.	TRBJ2-5	TRBD2	CASSSTYAVHPGREQYF	TGTGCCAGCAGCTCGACCTACGCCGTCCACCCGGGGCGGGAGCAGTACTTC
TRBV7-9	.	TRBJ1-2	TRBD1	CASSLGQGLHGYTF	TGTGCCAGCAGCTTGGGACAGGGTTTGCATGGCTACACCTTC
TRBV6-1	.	TRBJ2-7	.	CASKTVIYEQYF	TGTGCCAGCAAAACGGTCATTTACGAGCAGTACTTC
TRBV19	.	TRBJ2-5	TRBD2	CASSMALAGGETQYF	TGTGCCAGTAGTATGGCGCTAGCGGGAGGTGAGACCCAGTACTTC
TRBV19	.	TRBJ2-3	.	CASSPAGSPGTDTQYF	TGTGCCAGTAGCCCGGCGGGGAGCCCTGGCACAGATACGCAGTATTTT
TRBV10-3	.	TRBJ1-3	.	CAIRASGNTIYF	TGTGCCATCAGGGCCTCTGGAAACACCATATATTTT
TRBV5-1	.	TRBJ2-3	.	CASSLVGQDTQYF	TGCGCCAGCAGCTTGGTAGGGCAAGATACGCAGTATTTT
TRBV27	few	TRBJ1-6	.	CASTLFGGLGSPLHF	TGTGCCAGCACCTTATTTGGCGGTTTGGGTTCACCCCTCCACTTT
TRBV2	.	TRBJ2-2	TRBD2	CASSSGLAGGPSPGELFF	TGTGCCAGCAGTTCCGGACTAGCGGGGGGGCCGAGTCCCGGGGAGCTGTTTTTT
TRBV9	.	TRBJ2-5	.	CASSVSGTEETQYF	TGTGCCAGCAGCGTATCCGGGACGGAAGAGACCCAGTACTTC
TRBV6-1	.	TRBJ2-3	.	CASSESHYTDTQYF	TGTGCCAGCAGTGAATCGCATTACACAGATACGCAGTATTTT
TRBV6-5	once	TRBJ2-7	.	CASSYWGRTHEQYF	TGTGCCAGCAGTTACTGGGGACGAACGCACGAGCAGTACTTC
TRBV28	.	TRBJ1-2	.	CASKGLVRGGSNYGYTF	TGTGCCAGCAAGGGGCTCGTACGAGGGGGGAGCAACTATGGCTACACCTTC
TRBV9	.	TRBJ2-3	.	CASSRSVGGGTDTQYF	TGTGCCAGCAGCCGCTCGGTCGGCGGCGGGACAGATACGCAGTATTTT
TRBV19	.	TRBJ1-2	.	CASRQGSNYGYTF	TGTGCCAGTAGACAGGGCTCTAACTATGGCTACACCTTC